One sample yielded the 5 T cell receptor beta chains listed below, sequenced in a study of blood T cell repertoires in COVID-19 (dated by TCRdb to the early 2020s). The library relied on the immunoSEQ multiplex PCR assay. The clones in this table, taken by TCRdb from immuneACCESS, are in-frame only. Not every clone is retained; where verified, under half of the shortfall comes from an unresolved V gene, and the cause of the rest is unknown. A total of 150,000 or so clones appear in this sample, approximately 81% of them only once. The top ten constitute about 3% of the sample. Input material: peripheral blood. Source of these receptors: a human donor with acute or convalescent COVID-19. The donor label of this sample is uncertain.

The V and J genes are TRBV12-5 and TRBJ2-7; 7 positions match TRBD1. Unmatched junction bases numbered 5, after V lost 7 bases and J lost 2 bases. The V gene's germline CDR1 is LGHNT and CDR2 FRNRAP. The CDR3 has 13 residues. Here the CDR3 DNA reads TGTGCTAGTGCGGGGACAGAGACCTACGAGCAGTACTTC. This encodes CASAGTETYEQYF.

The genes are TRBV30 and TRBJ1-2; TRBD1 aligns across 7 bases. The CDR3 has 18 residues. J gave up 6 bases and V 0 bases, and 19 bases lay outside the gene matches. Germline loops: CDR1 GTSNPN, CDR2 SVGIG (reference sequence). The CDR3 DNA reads TGTGCCTGGAGTGTACGAGAGGGGGCGGTGCGTTCCTCGAATGGCTACACCTTC. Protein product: CAWSVREGAVRSSNGYTF.

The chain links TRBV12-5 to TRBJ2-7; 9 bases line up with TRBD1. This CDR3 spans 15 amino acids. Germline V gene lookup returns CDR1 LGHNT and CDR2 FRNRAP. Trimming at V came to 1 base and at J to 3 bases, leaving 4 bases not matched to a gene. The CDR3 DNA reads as TGTGCTAGTGGTTTGGGGACAGGGGTAGACTACGAGCAGTACTTC. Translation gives CASGLGTGVDYEQYF.

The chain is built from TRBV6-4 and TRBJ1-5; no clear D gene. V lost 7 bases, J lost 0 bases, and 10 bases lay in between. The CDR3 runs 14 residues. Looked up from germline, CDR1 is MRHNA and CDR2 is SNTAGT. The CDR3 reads CASNPDYSNQPQHF. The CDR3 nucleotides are TGTGCCAGCAACCCAGATTATAGCAATCAGCCCCAGCATTTT.

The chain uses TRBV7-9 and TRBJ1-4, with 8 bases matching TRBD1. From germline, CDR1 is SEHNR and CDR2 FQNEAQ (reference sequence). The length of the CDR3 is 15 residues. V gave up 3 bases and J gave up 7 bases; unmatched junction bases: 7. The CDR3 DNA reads TGTGCCAGCAGCTTCGGACAGGGAGGAAGTGAAAAACTGTTTTTT. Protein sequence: CASSFGQGGSEKLFF.